This TCR beta chain comes out of a study of T cell repertoires in cytomegalovirus infection. Many counts were recorded for this clonotype. The V and J ends lost 8 bases and 3 bases, in that order; junction bases with no gene match: 3. The CDR3 contains 13 residues. Germline values: CDR1 SGHVS, CDR2 FQNEAQ. TCRdb re-called the reads through MiXCR, storing one row per CDR3 protein. The sample lists about 200,000 distinct CDR3 sequences; roughly 9% were seen once. The sample comprised PBMCs. V gene TRBV7-8 combines with J gene TRBJ2-2; the match to TRBD2 covers 7 bases. The receptor comes from a human donor in good health (CMV status not recorded). Some clones in this sample may be carry-over from other donors' samples. In DNA, the CDR3 is TGTGCCAGCGGACTAGGTTACACCGGGGAGCTGTTTTTT. Translated, it gives CASGLGYTGELFF.